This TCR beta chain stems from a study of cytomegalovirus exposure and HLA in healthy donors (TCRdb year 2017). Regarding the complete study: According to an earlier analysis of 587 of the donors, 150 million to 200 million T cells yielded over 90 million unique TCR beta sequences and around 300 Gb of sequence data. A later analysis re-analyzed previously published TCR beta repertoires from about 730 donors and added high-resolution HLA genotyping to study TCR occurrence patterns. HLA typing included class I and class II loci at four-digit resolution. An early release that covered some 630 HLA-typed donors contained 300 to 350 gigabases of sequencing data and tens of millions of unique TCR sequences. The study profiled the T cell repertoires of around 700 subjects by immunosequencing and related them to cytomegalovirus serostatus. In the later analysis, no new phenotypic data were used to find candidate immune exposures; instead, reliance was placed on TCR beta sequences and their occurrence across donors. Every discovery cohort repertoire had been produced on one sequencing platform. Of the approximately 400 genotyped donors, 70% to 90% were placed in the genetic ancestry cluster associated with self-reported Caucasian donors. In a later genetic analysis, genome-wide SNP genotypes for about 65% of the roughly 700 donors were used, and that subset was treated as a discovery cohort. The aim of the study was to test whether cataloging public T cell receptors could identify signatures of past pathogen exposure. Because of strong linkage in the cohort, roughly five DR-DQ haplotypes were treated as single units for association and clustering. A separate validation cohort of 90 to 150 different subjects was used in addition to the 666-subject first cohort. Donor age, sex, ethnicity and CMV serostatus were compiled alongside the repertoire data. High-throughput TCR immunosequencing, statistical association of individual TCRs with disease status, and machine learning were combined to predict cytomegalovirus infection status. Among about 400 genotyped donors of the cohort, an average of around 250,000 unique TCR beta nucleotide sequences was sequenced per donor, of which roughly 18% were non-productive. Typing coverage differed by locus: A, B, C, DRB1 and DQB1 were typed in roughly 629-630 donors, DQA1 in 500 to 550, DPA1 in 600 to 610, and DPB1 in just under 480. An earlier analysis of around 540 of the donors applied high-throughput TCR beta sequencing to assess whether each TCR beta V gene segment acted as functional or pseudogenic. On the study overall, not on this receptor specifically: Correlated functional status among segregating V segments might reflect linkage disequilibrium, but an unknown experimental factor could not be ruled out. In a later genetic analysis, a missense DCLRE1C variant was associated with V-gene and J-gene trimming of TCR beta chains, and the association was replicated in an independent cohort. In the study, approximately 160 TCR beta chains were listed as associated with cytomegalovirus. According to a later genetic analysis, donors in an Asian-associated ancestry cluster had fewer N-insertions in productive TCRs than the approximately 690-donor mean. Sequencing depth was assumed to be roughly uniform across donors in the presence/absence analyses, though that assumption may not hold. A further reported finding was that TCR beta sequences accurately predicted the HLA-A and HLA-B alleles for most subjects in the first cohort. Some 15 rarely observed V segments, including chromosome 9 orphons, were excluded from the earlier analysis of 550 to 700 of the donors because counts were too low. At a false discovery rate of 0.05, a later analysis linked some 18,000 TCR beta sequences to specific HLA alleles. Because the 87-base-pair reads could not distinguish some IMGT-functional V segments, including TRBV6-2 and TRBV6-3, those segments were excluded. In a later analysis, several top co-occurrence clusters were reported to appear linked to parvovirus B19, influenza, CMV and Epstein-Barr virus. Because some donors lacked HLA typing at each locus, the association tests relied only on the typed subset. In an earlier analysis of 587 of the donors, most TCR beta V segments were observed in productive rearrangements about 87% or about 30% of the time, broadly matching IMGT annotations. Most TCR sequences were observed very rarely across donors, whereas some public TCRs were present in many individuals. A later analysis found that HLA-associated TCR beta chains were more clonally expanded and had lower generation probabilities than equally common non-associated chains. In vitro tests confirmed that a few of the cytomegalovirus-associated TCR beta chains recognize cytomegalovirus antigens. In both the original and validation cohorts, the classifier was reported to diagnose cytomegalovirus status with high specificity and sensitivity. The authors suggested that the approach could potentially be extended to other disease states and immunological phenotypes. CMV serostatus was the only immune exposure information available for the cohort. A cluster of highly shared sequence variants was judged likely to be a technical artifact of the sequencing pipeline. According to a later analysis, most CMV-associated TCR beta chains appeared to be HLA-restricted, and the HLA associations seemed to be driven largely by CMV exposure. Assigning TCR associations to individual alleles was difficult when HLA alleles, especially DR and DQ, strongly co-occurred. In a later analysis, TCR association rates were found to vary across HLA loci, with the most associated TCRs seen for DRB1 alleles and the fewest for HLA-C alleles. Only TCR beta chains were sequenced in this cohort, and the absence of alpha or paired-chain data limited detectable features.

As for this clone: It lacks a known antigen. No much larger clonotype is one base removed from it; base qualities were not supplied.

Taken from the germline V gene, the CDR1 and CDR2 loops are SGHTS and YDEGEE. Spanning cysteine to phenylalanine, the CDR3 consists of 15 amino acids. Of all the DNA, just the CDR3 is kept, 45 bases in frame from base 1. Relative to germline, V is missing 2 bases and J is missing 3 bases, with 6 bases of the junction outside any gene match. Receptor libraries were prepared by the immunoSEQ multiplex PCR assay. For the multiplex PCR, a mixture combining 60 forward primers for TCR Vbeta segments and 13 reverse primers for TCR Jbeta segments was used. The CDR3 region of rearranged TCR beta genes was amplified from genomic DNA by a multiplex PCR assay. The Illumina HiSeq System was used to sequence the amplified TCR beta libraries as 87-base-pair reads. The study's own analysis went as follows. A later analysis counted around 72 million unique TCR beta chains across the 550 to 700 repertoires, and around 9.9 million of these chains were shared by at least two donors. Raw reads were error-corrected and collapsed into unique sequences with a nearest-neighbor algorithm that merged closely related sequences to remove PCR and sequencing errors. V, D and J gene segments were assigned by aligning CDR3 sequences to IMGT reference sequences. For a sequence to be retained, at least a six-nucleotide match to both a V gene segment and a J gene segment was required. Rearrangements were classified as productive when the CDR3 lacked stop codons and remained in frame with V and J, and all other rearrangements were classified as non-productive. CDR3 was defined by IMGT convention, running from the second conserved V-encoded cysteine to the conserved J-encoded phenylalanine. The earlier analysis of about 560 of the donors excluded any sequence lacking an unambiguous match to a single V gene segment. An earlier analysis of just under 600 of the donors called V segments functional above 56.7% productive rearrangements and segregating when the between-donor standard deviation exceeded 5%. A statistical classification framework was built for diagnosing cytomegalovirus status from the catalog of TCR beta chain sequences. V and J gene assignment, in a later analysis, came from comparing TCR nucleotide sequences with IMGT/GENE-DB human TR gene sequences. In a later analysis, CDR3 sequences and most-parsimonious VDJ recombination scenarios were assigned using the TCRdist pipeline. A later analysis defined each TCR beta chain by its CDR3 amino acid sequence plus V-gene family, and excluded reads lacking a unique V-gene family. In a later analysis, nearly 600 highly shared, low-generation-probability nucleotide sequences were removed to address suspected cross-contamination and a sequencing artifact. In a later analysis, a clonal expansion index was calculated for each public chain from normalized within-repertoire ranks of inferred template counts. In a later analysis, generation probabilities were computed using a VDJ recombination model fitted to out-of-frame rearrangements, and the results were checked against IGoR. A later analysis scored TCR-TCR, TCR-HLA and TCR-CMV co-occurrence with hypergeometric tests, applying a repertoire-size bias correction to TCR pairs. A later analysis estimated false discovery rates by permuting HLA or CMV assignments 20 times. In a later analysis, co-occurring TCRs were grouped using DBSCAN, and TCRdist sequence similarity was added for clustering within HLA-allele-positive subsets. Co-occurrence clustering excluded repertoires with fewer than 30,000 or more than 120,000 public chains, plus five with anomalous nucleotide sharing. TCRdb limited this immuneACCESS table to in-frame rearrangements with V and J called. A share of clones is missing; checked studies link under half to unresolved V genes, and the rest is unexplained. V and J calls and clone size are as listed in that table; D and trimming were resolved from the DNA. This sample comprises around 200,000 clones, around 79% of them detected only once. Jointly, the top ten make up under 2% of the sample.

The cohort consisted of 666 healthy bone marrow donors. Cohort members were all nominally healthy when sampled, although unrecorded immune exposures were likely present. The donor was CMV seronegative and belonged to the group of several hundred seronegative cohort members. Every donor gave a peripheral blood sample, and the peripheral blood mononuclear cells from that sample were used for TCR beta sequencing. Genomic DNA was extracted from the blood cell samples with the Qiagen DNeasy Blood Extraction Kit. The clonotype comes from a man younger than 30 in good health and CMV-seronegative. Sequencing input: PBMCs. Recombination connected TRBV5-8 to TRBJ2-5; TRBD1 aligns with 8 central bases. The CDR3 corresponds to CASSFPRQGKETQYF. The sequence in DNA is TGTGCCAGCAGCTTCCCAAGACAGGGGAAAGAGACCCAGTACTTC.